The clone carrying this TCR beta chain was detected ten times or more. TCRdb recomputed calls from the 5' RACE reads with MiXCR, one row per CDR3 protein. The table has more than 25,000 distinct CDR3 sequences, over 7.5% seen once. The sample comes from a study of chronic HIV infection and antiretroviral therapy. CDR1 and CDR2 (germline): SEHNR, FQNEAQ (reference sequence). Trimming took 4 bases from V and 8 from J; bases not matched to a gene: 11. This CDR3 contains 16 residues. Sequencing was performed on peripheral blood. The chain is built from TRBV7-9 and TRBJ1-4; 9 positions match TRBD1. This clonotype was sampled from an adult who had HIV and had not received antiretroviral therapy, or was an uninfected healthy control (not recorded which). CDR3 in amino acids: CASSSRRTGEGEKLFF. The DNA for the CDR3 is TGTGCCAGCAGCTCCCGTCGGACAGGGGAGGGAGAAAAACTGTTTTTT.